This TCR beta chain was documented in a study of blood T cell repertoires in COVID-19. Study as a whole: Collection of acute and convalescent COVID-19 samples took place in the United States, Italy and Spain. The cDNA or gDNA used as material had been derived from T cells, B-cell-depleted T cells, or PBMCs.

Profiled with immunoSEQ multiplex PCR; TCRdb holds only in-frame clones, not every one. The sample has over 130,000 clones, 85% seen once; the top ten hold roughly 2.9%. Germline V lookup: CDR1 SNHLY, CDR2 FYNNEI. The CDR3 loop spans 20 amino acids. V shed 6 bases and J 3 bases; nucleotides not matched to a gene: 23. The sample holds one count of this clone. The same CDR3 also results from other DNA sequences found in this sample. This chain links TRBV2 with TRBJ2-4; TRBD2 matches 7 bases. Sequences were obtained from peripheral blood. The origin of this receptor is a man aged 50-60 years with acute or convalescent COVID-19. The CDR3: CASRSESQSVGGRVKNIQYF. The DNA for the CDR3 is TGTGCCAGCAGATCCGAATCCCAGAGCGTGGGAGGGAGGGTCAAAAACATTCAGTACTTC.